This TCR beta chain was identified in a study of beta chain features in type 1 diabetes. Study at large: Sorted cells numbering roughly 98,000,000 were examined across all samples.

Concerning this clone itself: The antigen remains unidentified.

The entirety of the isolated RNA underwent reverse transcription, so expressed TCRB transcripts were sequenced. Data came from immunoSEQ multiplex PCR; TCRdb stores just in-frame clones and leaves some out. The data show some 180,000 clones, around 13% seen once. Overall study findings and caveats: The study found fewer insertions and more deletions at VDJ junctions in type 1 diabetes patients.

CD45RO/CCR7/CD25/CD127/CD95/CD27 sorting isolated CD4+ naive, central memory, regulatory and stem cell-like memory cells. Germline CDR1 is MDHEN and CDR2 is SYDVKM. V lost 7 bases, J lost 5 bases, and 13 bases stayed unmatched. The CDR3 loop spans 16 amino acids. Sequenced sample: central memory CD4+ T cells from blood. The rearrangement joins TRBV28 to TRBJ2-1; 8 nucleotides agree with TRBD2. The TCR originated in a woman in her late teens or twenties in good health. The CDR3 loop is CASTLGGTRSNNEQFF. For the CDR3, the DNA is TGTGCCAGCACCCTAGGCGGGACTAGATCTAACAATGAGCAGTTCTTC.